Listed below are T cell receptor beta chains from one sample, sequenced in a study of spatial heterogeneity in lung cancer. TCRdb itself ran the 5' RACE reads through MiXCR, one entry per CDR3 protein. The table lists 17,000 or so distinct CDR3 sequences, more than 8.5% of them singletons. Sequencing used PBMCs, obtained at follow-up. Receptors originate from a female donor with early-stage non-small cell lung cancer. The CDR3 runs from the conserved cysteine through the conserved F or W. The D gene is left open where the match is weak. The size field is filled for only some rows; it gives once, few, many or a size class.

j_gene,abundance,v_gene,d_gene,len,CDR3nt,CDR3aa
TRBJ2-5,many,TRBV7-2,TRBD1,15,TGTGCCAGCAGCCCCCGACAGGGGACGAGGGAGACCCAGTACTTC,CASSPRQGTRETQYF
TRBJ2-3,many,TRBV30,TRBD2,14,TGTGCCTGGGCGGCGGGGGGGCGACTAGATACGCAGTATTTT,CAWAAGGRLDTQYF
TRBJ2-7,few,TRBV12-3/TRBV12-4,-,15,TGTGCCAGCAGTAGATACCAGGGGGGGAGCTACGAGCAGTACTTC,CASSRYQGGSYEQYF
TRBJ2-1,many,TRBV18,TRBD2,13,TGTGCCAGCTCCCTAGGACTAGCTGGTGAGCAGTTCTTC,CASSLGLAGEQFF
TRBJ2-1,many,TRBV19,-,12,TGTGCCAGTCATGACTGGAACAATGAGCAGTTCTTC,CASHDWNNEQFF
TRBJ1-1,-,TRBV18,TRBD1,12,TGTGCCAGCAGACAGGGTAACACTGAAGCTTTCTTT,CASRQGNTEAFF
TRBJ2-7,few,TRBV14,-,17,TGTGCCAGCAGCCAAGTTTATTCACAGCGGAGCTCCTACGAGCAGTACTTC,CASSQVYSQRSSYEQYF
TRBJ2-1,few,TRBV7-8,-,13,TGTGCCAGCAGCCGTGCACAGTACAATGAGCAGTTCTTC,CASSRAQYNEQFF
TRBJ1-2,-,TRBV7-2,-,12,TGTGCCAGCAGCTTATACGACTATGGCTACACCTTC,CASSLYDYGYTF
TRBJ2-3,many,TRBV7-6,-,14,TGTGCCAGCAGCTTAGTGGTTGGCACAGATACGCAGTATTTT,CASSLVVGTDTQYF
TRBJ1-5,many,TRBV7-2,-,15,TGTGCCAGCAGCGAGGAGGGCCCGATCAATCAGCCCCAGCATTTT,CASSEEGPINQPQHF
TRBJ2-3,few,TRBV3-1,-,12,TGTGCCAGCAGCCAAGGGGCGGGGTTCCAGTATTTT,CASSQGAGFQYF
TRBJ1-2,few,TRBV30,TRBD1,14,TGTGCCTGGAGTGGACCTGACAGGGTTCTAAGCCACACCTTC,CAWSGPDRVLSHTF